Listed here are 5 T cell receptor beta chains from one sample, sequenced in a study of T cell responses to AZD1222 COVID-19 vaccine. Assay used: immunoSEQ multiplex PCR; TCRdb lists only in-frame clones, some missing. Found here are some 200,000 clones, approximately 91% of them singletons; the top ten hold roughly 0.99%. The sequencing used peripheral blood, collected on day 0 of AZD1222 vaccination. Receptors were obtained from an adult in good health.

The V call is TRBV5-1, the J call TRBJ1-1; 9 bases line up with TRBD1. The ends lost 4 bases at V and 5 bases at J; junction bases unmatched: 3. From germline, CDR1 is SGHRS and CDR2 YFSETQ. The length of the CDR3 is 13 residues. The CDR3 spells CASSRGQGTEAFF. The CDR3 DNA is TGCGCCAGCAGCCGTGGACAGGGGACTGAAGCTTTCTTT.

This rearrangement joins TRBV5-1 to TRBJ1-5; no clear D. The V and J ends lost 4 bases and 1 base respectively, with 9 bases between them. CDR3 length equals 14 residues. CDR1 is SGHRS, CDR2 YFSETQ, per germline. Here the CDR3 reads CASSREGSNQPQHF. DNA of the CDR3: TGCGCCAGCAGCAGGGAAGGGAGCAATCAGCCCCAGCATTTT. Full variable domain (outside the CDR3, taken from reference TRBV5-1 and TRBJ1-5): KAGVTQTPRYLIKTRGQQVTLSCSPISGHRSVSWYQQTPGQGLQFLFEYFSETQRNKGNFPGRFSGRQFSNSRSEMNVSTLELGDSALYLCASSREGSNQPQHFGDGTRLSIL.

The chain couples TRBV29-1 to TRBJ1-1, with a weak D call TRBD1 (6 bases). There are 12 residues in the CDR3. Germline CDR1 reads SQVTM; CDR2 reads ANQGSEA. Trimming cost V 3 bases and J 1 base, with 6 bases left between them. The CDR3 sequence: CSVETGNTEAFF. The CDR3, as DNA: TGCAGCGTTGAGACAGGGAACACTGAAGCTTTCTTT.

The genes are TRBV19 and TRBJ2-3; no clear D gene. V gave up 4 bases and J gave up 2 bases, with 13 bases separating them. From germline, CDR1 is LNHDA and CDR2 SQIVND (reference sequence). CDR3 length: 15 amino acids. The CDR3 reads CASSSQTSDTDTQYF. CDR3 nucleotide sequence: TGTGCCAGTAGTAGCCAGACAAGCGACACAGATACGCAGTATTTT.

This sequence joins TRBV7-6 and TRBJ2-4; possible D gene TRBD2, 6 bases. V gave up 1 base and J gave up 6 bases, with 19 bases separating them. Germline V gene data show CDR1 as SGHVS and CDR2 as FNYEAQ. The CDR3 consists of 17 residues. CDR3: CASSLVCPAGALNIQYF. Here the CDR3 DNA reads TGTGCCAGCAGCTTAGTGTGTCCAGCGGGCGCCCTAAACATTCAGTACTTC.